The 17 T cell receptor beta chains listed next were all sequenced from one sample in a study of T cells in Graves' hyperthyroidism and ophthalmopathy. Amplification of TCR beta CDR3 regions was performed using RNA transcripts as template. RT-PCR in the first round (using the HTBI primer set) targeted the TCR CDR3. Each CDR3 protein is one row after TCRdb ran MiXCR on the multiplex PCR reads. The sample contains fewer than 110,000 distinct CDR3 sequences, approximately 15% of which appear only once. Source material: blood. Every receptor here comes from a woman between 45 and 65 years old with Graves' hyperthyroidism.

This clonotype was recorded at least ten times. This sequence joins TRBV19 and TRBJ2-3; 8 bases map to TRBD1. V shed 7 bases and J 4 bases; nucleotides not matched to a gene: 7. The CDR3 spans 14 residues. Germline V gene sequence: CDR1 LNHDA, CDR2 SQIVND (reference sequence). The CDR3 region is CASTRNRGADTQYF. CDR3 coding DNA: TGTGCCAGTACTCGTAACAGGGGGGCAGATACGCAGTATTTT.

This clonotype was seen at least ten times. The rearrangement joins TRBV18 to TRBJ1-1, with D maybe TRBD1 (6 bases). V was clipped by 6 bases and J by 8 bases, with 13 bases between them. Looked up from germline, CDR1 is KGHSH and CDR2 is LQKENI. The CDR3 is made up of 12 amino acids. DNA for the CDR3: TGTGCCAGCTCGAGCAGGGGATTAGAAGCTTTCTTT. As protein: CASSSRGLEAFF.

This clonotype was detected many times. This chain joins TRBV10-1 and TRBJ2-7; 7 bases are a match to TRBD2. There are 13 residues in the CDR3. V gave up 0 bases and J gave up 5 bases; unmatched junction bases: 1. Germline V gene lookup returns CDR1 WNHNN and CDR2 SYGVQD (reference sequence). DNA for the CDR3: TGCGCCAGCAGTGAGTCTCGGGGGGACGAGCAGTACTTC. Its translation is CASSESRGDEQYF.

There are many counts of this clonotype. The rearrangement joins TRBV30 to TRBJ1-5, with TRBD1 identical over 7 bases. This CDR3 is built from 15 residues. Trimming took 0 bases from V and 6 from J; bases not matched to a gene: 8. Germline loops: CDR1 GTSNPN, CDR2 SVGIG (reference sequence). CDR3 DNA: TGTGCCTGGAGTGTACCATGGAACAGGGGTCAGCCCCAGCATTTT. It is translated as CAWSVPWNRGQPQHF.

This clonotype was counted ten times or more. The rearrangement links TRBV19 to TRBJ2-4, with no clear D. Trimming left V 3 bases short and J 0 bases short, with 6 bases between. The length of the CDR3 is 14 residues. The germline CDR1 and CDR2 sequences are LNHDA and SQIVND (reference sequence). The CDR3 coding sequence is TGTGCCAGTAGTATCGGTGCAGCCAAAAACATTCAGTACTTC. Translating gives CASSIGAAKNIQYF.

This clonotype was seen repeatedly, ten times or more. V and J are TRBV6-1 and TRBJ2-2; 8 bases line up with TRBD1. CDR3 size: 16 residues. With 5 bases clipped from V and 0 bases from J, the junction kept 5 bases outside the gene matches. Germline lookup yields CDR1 MNHNS and CDR2 SASEGT. CDR3 in DNA: TGTGCCAGCAGTCCAGAGGACAGGGCGAACACCGGGGAGCTGTTTTTT. It encodes CASSPEDRANTGELFF.

This clonotype was detected ten times or more. The rearrangement uses TRBV2 and TRBJ2-7, with no clear D. V was clipped by 4 bases and J by 2 bases, with 6 bases between them. Germline CDR1 and CDR2: SNHLY and FYNNEI. This CDR3 is built from 12 residues. CDR3 sequence reads: CASSVLTYEQYF. CDR3 coding DNA: TGTGCCAGCAGTGTCCTGACCTACGAGCAGTACTTC. The variable domain in full, completed from reference TRBV2 and TRBJ2-7, reads EPEVTQTPSHQVTQMGQEVILRCVPISNHLYFYWYRQILGQKVEFLVSFYNNEISEKSEIFDDQFSVERPDGSNFTLKIRSTKLEDSAMYFCASSVLTYEQYFGPGTRLTVT.

The J gene is TRBJ2-5, the V gene TRBV18; D is uncertain. This CDR3 spans 15 amino acids. V dropped 1 base and J dropped 2 bases, with 11 bases sitting between them. Germline-derived CDR1 and CDR2 are KGHSH and LQKENI. The CDR3 region is CASSPRVTSQETQYF. The CDR3 DNA sequence: TGTGCCAGCTCACCACGTGTCACATCACAAGAGACCCAGTACTTC.

Ten or more counts support this clonotype. V is TRBV27 and J is TRBJ2-5, with 10 bases identical to TRBD2. The germline gives CDR1 MNHEY, CDR2 SMNVEV (reference sequence). The CDR3 totals 15 residues. J gave up 2 bases and V 5 bases, and 5 bases lay outside the gene matches. Here the CDR3 DNA reads TGTGCCAGCAGTGGTGGGACTAGCGAGCAAGAGACCCAGTACTTC. As protein: CASSGGTSEQETQYF.

This clonotype was observed at least ten times. The chain has TRBV2 and TRBJ2-1; TRBD2 might be the D (8 bases). The CDR3 extends over 15 amino acids. Germline assignment: CDR1 SNHLY and CDR2 FYNNEI. Trimming cost V 7 bases and J 9 bases, with 22 bases left between them. CDR3: CASNREGAKGSEQFF. CDR3 bases: TGTGCCAGCAATCGGGAGGGGGCTAAAGGTTCTGAGCAGTTCTTC.

This clonotype was observed at least ten times. The CDR3 sequence is CASIPSWQQETQYF. The CDR3 coding sequence is TGTGCCAGCATCCCCTCCTGGCAACAAGAGACCCAGTACTTC. The rearrangement links TRBV6-1 to TRBJ2-5; D not certain. CDR1 and CDR2 (germline): MNHNS, SASEGT. The CDR3 spans 14 residues. V dropped 7 bases and J dropped 2 bases, with 14 bases sitting between them.

V usage is TRBV27 and J usage is TRBJ1-2; tentatively, D is TRBD1 (5 bases). Germline loops: CDR1 MNHEY, CDR2 SMNVEV (reference sequence). V shed 3 bases and J shed 5 bases, with 10 bases lying between them. CDR3 length: 13 residues. DNA for the CDR3: TGTGCCAGCAGTTTGGCGGGGGGGTATGGCTACACCTTC. Encoded protein: CASSLAGGYGYTF.

This clonotype was seen more than once but under ten times. V is TRBV6-5 and J is TRBJ2-4; 9 positions match TRBD2. Germline trimming cut 6 bases from V and 3 bases from J; bases unmatched to any gene: 9. The CDR3 spans 16 residues. Germline CDR1 is MNHEY and CDR2 is SVGAGI. This CDR3 is CASSFLGREGKNIQYF. DNA for the CDR3: TGTGCCAGCAGCTTCCTCGGGCGGGAGGGCAAAAACATTCAGTACTTC.

In its sample, this clonotype was seen many times. The rearrangement links TRBV7-6 to TRBJ2-1; 9 nucleotides agree with TRBD2. The CDR3 loop spans 18 amino acids. The V and J ends lost 0 bases and 0 bases, in that order; junction bases with no gene match: 6. CDR1 SGHVS and CDR2 FNYEAQ come from the germline V gene. The CDR3 reads CASSLASSGASSYNEQFF. The CDR3 coding sequence is TGTGCCAGCAGCTTAGCGTCTAGCGGGGCAAGCTCCTACAATGAGCAGTTCTTC.

In the case of this clonotype: A much larger clone sits a single nucleotide away, making a read error possible. The V and J genes are TRBV7-9 and TRBJ2-3, with D possibly TRBD2 on 6 matching bases. The V gene's germline CDR1 is SEHNR and CDR2 FQNEAQ (reference sequence). CDR3 length equals 13 residues. Between the trimmed V and J ends, which lost 8 bases and 1 base, there was a span of 10 bases. The CDR3 sequence is CASGASGTDTQYF. CDR3 sequence (DNA): TGTGCCAGCGGGGCTAGCGGCACAGATACGCAGTATTTT.

A single count supports this clonotype. The chain carries TRBV6-1 and TRBJ2-3; no reliable D call. Trimming removed 5 bases at V and 4 bases at J, with 4 bases between. Germline V gene lookup returns CDR1 MNHNS and CDR2 SASEGT. The CDR3 is 11 amino acids. CDR3 nucleotide sequence: TGTGCCAGCAGTCATCCAGATACGCAGTATTTT. This sequence encodes CASSHPDTQYF.

This clonotype came up many times. This sequence joins TRBV28 and TRBJ1-1; unclear D gene. The V gene lost 6 bases and the J gene lost 3 bases, with 5 bases spanning the gap. The CDR3 contains 11 residues. Germline V gene sequence: CDR1 MDHEN, CDR2 SYDVKM. The CDR3 protein is CASRDYTEAFF. In DNA, the CDR3 is TGTGCCAGCAGGGATTACACTGAAGCTTTCTTT.